The rows below give T cell receptor beta chains drawn from one sample of a study of cytomegalovirus exposure and HLA in healthy donors. The assay was immunoSEQ multiplex PCR, and TCRdb's table has in-frame clones only and misses some. The table has approximately 240,000 clones, roughly 82% seen once. Sequencing was done on a sample of PBMCs. These receptors all stem from a woman aged 40-49 years in good health and CMV-seropositive. The conserved cysteine and the conserved F or W are not part of the CDR3 here. Each record gives: CDR3 protein, J gene, CDR3 length, clone size, V gene. For some rows the clone size is stated as once, few or many, or as a class when expanded; others skip it.

CDR3aa: AWSEARGYTIY
j_gene: TRBJ1-3
len: 11
abundance: -
v_gene: TRBV30

CDR3aa: ASSVAGGGVNYGYT
j_gene: TRBJ1-2
len: 14
abundance: -
v_gene: TRBV9

CDR3aa: ATSRDRDRPTSVNTEAF
j_gene: TRBJ1-1
len: 17
abundance: -
v_gene: TRBV15

CDR3aa: ASSPWDRGTEQY
j_gene: TRBJ2-7
len: 12
abundance: -
v_gene: TRBV9

CDR3aa: ATSGRDFGRGYEQY
j_gene: TRBJ2-7
len: 14
abundance: -
v_gene: TRBV15

CDR3aa: ASSHAGYGEQF
j_gene: TRBJ2-1
len: 11
abundance: -
v_gene: TRBV6-6

CDR3aa: ASSLGQGIETQY
j_gene: TRBJ2-5
len: 12
abundance: -
v_gene: TRBV2

CDR3aa: ASSPRLAGRNNDYEQY
j_gene: TRBJ2-7
len: 16
abundance: -
v_gene: TRBV18

CDR3aa: ASSGETAQETQY
j_gene: TRBJ2-5
len: 12
abundance: -
v_gene: TRBV28

CDR3aa: ASSLRGLAGNIQY
j_gene: TRBJ2-4
len: 13
abundance: -
v_gene: TRBV28

CDR3aa: ASSPGGGQPQH
j_gene: TRBJ1-5
len: 11
abundance: once
v_gene: TRBV25-1

CDR3aa: ASSTRTGEFRSFQPQH
j_gene: TRBJ1-5
len: 16
abundance: once
v_gene: TRBV27

CDR3aa: ASSLASKGHSGNTIY
j_gene: TRBJ1-3
len: 15
abundance: once
v_gene: TRBV5-1

CDR3aa: ASSEGYRATEAF
j_gene: TRBJ1-1
len: 12
abundance: -
v_gene: TRBV9

CDR3aa: ASSVSQGAEAF
j_gene: TRBJ1-1
len: 11
abundance: once
v_gene: TRBV7-9

CDR3aa: ASRGTGEYIQY
j_gene: TRBJ2-4
len: 11
abundance: -
v_gene: TRBV9

CDR3aa: ASKLAGGAGTDTQY
j_gene: TRBJ2-3
len: 14
abundance: -
v_gene: TRBV5-1

CDR3aa: ASSPSTSQDPQQY
j_gene: TRBJ2-7
len: 13
abundance: -
v_gene: TRBV18

CDR3aa: AWSTGFFYGYT
j_gene: TRBJ1-2
len: 11
abundance: -
v_gene: TRBV30

CDR3aa: SVESGASEQY
j_gene: TRBJ2-7
len: 10
abundance: -
v_gene: TRBV29-1

CDR3aa: ASGPTGTGPYEQY
j_gene: TRBJ2-7
len: 13
abundance: -
v_gene: TRBV12-5

CDR3aa: ASSSPTSPLGYT
j_gene: TRBJ1-2
len: 12
abundance: -
v_gene: TRBV11-2

CDR3aa: ASSESFRAGETQY
j_gene: TRBJ2-5
len: 13
abundance: -
v_gene: TRBV10-1

CDR3aa: ASSAYTGGNGYT
j_gene: TRBJ1-2
len: 12
abundance: -
v_gene: TRBV13

CDR3aa: ASASQGSVTGYT
j_gene: TRBJ1-2
len: 12
abundance: once
v_gene: TRBV19

CDR3aa: ASSLELAGAPYEQY
j_gene: TRBJ2-7
len: 14
abundance: -
v_gene: TRBV5-4

CDR3aa: ASSERDRGFSPLH
j_gene: TRBJ1-6
len: 13
abundance: -
v_gene: TRBV2

CDR3aa: ASSQDLVKAF
j_gene: TRBJ1-1
len: 10
abundance: -
v_gene: TRBV4-1

CDR3aa: ASPREINTEAF
j_gene: TRBJ1-1
len: 11
abundance: few
v_gene: TRBV5-8

CDR3aa: SVGTSAADTQY
j_gene: TRBJ2-3
len: 11
abundance: -
v_gene: TRBV29-1

CDR3aa: AWSNGRTDTQY
j_gene: TRBJ2-3
len: 11
abundance: -
v_gene: TRBV30

CDR3aa: AWSVAHRQPQH
j_gene: TRBJ1-5
len: 11
abundance: -
v_gene: TRBV30

CDR3aa: ASARGQGAPGYT
j_gene: TRBJ1-2
len: 12
abundance: -
v_gene: TRBV13

CDR3aa: ASSPQTGNYGYT
j_gene: TRBJ1-2
len: 12
abundance: -
v_gene: TRBV7-2

CDR3aa: ASSLVMEGSPLH
j_gene: TRBJ1-6
len: 12
abundance: -
v_gene: TRBV7-9

CDR3aa: AWNGGAGQPQH
j_gene: TRBJ1-5
len: 11
abundance: -
v_gene: TRBV30

CDR3aa: ASSLLAARETQY
j_gene: TRBJ2-5
len: 12
abundance: -
v_gene: TRBV7-6

CDR3aa: ASSAGTVHQPQH
j_gene: TRBJ1-5
len: 12
abundance: -
v_gene: TRBV9

CDR3aa: ASSIQSGQGGYT
j_gene: TRBJ1-2
len: 12
abundance: -
v_gene: TRBV19

CDR3aa: ASSEASGGIYEQY
j_gene: TRBJ2-7
len: 13
abundance: -
v_gene: TRBV6-1

CDR3aa: ASSYSLGRFQETQY
j_gene: TRBJ2-5
len: 14
abundance: -
v_gene: TRBV6-5

CDR3aa: ASSPQTGLRSTNEKLF
j_gene: TRBJ1-4
len: 16
abundance: -
v_gene: TRBV7-2

CDR3aa: ASSEIAGGREQY
j_gene: -
len: 12
abundance: -
v_gene: TRBV4-3

CDR3aa: ASQSAGAFSNQPQH
j_gene: TRBJ1-5
len: 14
abundance: -
v_gene: TRBV10-1

CDR3aa: ASSPQPMNTEAF
j_gene: TRBJ1-1
len: 12
abundance: -
v_gene: TRBV18

CDR3aa: ASSAISSYNEQF
j_gene: TRBJ2-1
len: 12
abundance: -
v_gene: TRBV9

CDR3aa: ASSEGTSGKRDTQY
j_gene: TRBJ2-3
len: 14
abundance: -
v_gene: TRBV9

CDR3aa: AISASGREQY
j_gene: TRBJ2-7
len: 10
abundance: -
v_gene: TRBV10-3

CDR3aa: ASSYSTGPANYGYT
j_gene: TRBJ1-2
len: 14
abundance: -
v_gene: TRBV6-6

CDR3aa: ASSIRAGANTEAF
j_gene: TRBJ1-1
len: 13
abundance: -
v_gene: TRBV19

CDR3aa: ASSYEGARTPLH
j_gene: TRBJ1-6
len: 12
abundance: -
v_gene: TRBV6-6

CDR3aa: ASSWTGDTEAF
j_gene: TRBJ1-1
len: 11
abundance: -
v_gene: TRBV2